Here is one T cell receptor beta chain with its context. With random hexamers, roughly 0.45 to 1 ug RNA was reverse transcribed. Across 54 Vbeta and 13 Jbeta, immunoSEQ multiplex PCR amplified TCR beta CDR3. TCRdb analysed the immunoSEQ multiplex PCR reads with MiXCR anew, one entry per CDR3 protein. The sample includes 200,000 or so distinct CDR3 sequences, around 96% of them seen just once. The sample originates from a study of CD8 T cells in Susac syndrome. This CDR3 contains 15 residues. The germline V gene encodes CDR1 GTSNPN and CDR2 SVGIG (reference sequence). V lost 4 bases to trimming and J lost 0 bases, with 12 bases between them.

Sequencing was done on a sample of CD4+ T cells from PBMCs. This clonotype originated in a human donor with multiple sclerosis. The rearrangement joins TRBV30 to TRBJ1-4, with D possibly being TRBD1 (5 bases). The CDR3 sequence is CAWTPGRSTNEKLFF. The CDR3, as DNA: TGTGCCTGGACTCCGGGACGGTCAACTAATGAAAAACTGTTTTTT.